This entry features one TCR beta chain sequence. The data stem from a study of blood T cell repertoires in COVID-19. Data came from immunoSEQ multiplex PCR; TCRdb stores just in-frame clones and leaves some out. The repertoire holds roughly 64,000 clones, with 75% to 95% as singletons. The CDR3 totals 15 residues. The ends lost 4 bases at V and 3 bases at J; junction bases unmatched: 5. Germline V gives CDR1 SNHLY, CDR2 FYNNEI. The source of this sequence is a woman of 80 years or more with active COVID-19. The sequencing input was peripheral blood. The chain has TRBV2 and TRBJ2-2, with 7 positions matching TRBD2. For the CDR3, the DNA is TGTGCCAGCAGTGCCAGCGGGGTAGACACCGGGGAGCTGTTTTTT. Residues: CASSASGVDTGELFF.